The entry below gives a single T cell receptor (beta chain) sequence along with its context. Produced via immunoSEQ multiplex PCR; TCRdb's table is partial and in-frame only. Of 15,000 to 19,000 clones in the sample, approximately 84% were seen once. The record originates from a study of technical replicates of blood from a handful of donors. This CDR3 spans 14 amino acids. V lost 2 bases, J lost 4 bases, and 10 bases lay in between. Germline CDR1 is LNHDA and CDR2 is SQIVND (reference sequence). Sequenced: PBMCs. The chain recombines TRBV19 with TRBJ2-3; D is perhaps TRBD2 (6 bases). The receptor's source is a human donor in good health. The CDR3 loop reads CASSISGGADTQYF. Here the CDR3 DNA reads TGTGCCAGTAGTATAAGTGGAGGGGCAGATACGCAGTATTTT.